The 24 T cell receptor beta chains below all came from one sample that was sequenced in a study of T-cell memory formation after mild COVID-19. Each CDR3 protein gets one entry after TCRdb re-called the 5' RACE reads with MiXCR. Here the sample spans 450,000 or so distinct CDR3 sequences, around 20% being singletons. Sequenced input: PBMCs or a T cell subset sorted from them (not recorded which). The receptors originated from an adult woman who had mild COVID-19 (a few samples of this study predate the infection). Cell type and time point are not known.

This clonotype came up a few times. The chain carries TRBV4-1 and TRBJ2-1; 8 bases match TRBD2. The CDR3 sequence is 14 residues long. Germline-derived CDR1 and CDR2 are MGHRA and YSYEKL. V gave up 5 bases and J gave up 14 bases; unmatched junction bases: 14. The CDR3 reads CASSDRGGTDEEFF. CDR3 DNA: TGCGCCAGCAGCGACCGGGGGGGCACAGACGAGGAGTTCTTC.

This clonotype was picked up a small number of times. The rearrangement joins TRBV12-3 or TRBV12-4 to TRBJ2-3; 9 positions agree with TRBD2. Losses at the gene ends were 3 bases for V and 4 bases for J; bases not matched to a gene: 5. This CDR3 is built from 15 residues. For the CDR3, the DNA is TGTGCCAGCAGTTTTCGCGGGAGGGTTGCAGATACGCAGTATTTT. This gives the protein CASSFRGRVADTQYF.

This clonotype was detected a few times. This chain uses TRBV12-3 or TRBV12-4 with TRBJ1-1; D is undetermined. This CDR3 spans 15 amino acids. Trimming took 6 bases from V and 1 from J, leaving 15 bases between them. The CDR3 DNA follows: TGTGCCAGCAGCTCCCCCGGAGGGAAGAACACTGAAGCTTTCTTT. It encodes CASSSPGGKNTEAFF.

This clonotype was detected only a few times. The rearrangement uses TRBV3-1 and TRBJ1-2, with D unclear. CDR3 length equals 13 residues. Germline V lookup: CDR1 LGHDT, CDR2 YNNKEL (reference sequence). Between the trimmed V and J ends, which lost 7 bases and 4 bases, there was a span of 13 bases. CDR3 DNA sequence: TGTGCCAGCAACTCCCGGGGTGGCTATGGCTACACCTTC. Its translation is CASNSRGGYGYTF.

The table lists this clonotype with many counts. V and J are TRBV5-1 and TRBJ2-1, with D possibly called TRBD1 or TRBD2 (5 bases each). This CDR3 region has 14 residues. The germline gives CDR1 SGHRS, CDR2 YFSETQ. The V end lost 0 bases, the J end lost 2 bases, and 6 bases lay between the germline ends. For the CDR3, the DNA is TGCGCCAGCAGCTTGGAGGGACCCTACAATGAGCAGTTCTTC. It is translated as CASSLEGPYNEQFF.

The chain links TRBV2 to TRBJ2-7; 7 bases map to TRBD1. V lost 2 bases and J lost 1; bases outside the gene matches: 2. The germline V gene encodes CDR1 SNHLY and CDR2 FYNNEI. The CDR3 is made up of 14 amino acids. CDR3 sequence reads: CASSEQGESYEQYF. The CDR3 nucleotides read TGTGCCAGCAGTGAACAGGGGGAGTCCTACGAGCAGTACTTC. The full variable domain, in which reference TRBV2 and TRBJ2-7 provide the parts outside the CDR3, is EPEVTQTPSHQVTQMGQEVILRCVPISNHLYFYWYRQILGQKVEFLVSFYNNEISEKSEIFDDQFSVERPDGSNFTLKIRSTKLEDSAMYFCASSEQGESYEQYFGPGTRLTVT.

The chain links TRBV20-1 to TRBJ1-1; a possible D gene is TRBD1 (5 bases). The V end lost 5 bases, the J end lost 2 bases, and 12 bases lay between the germline ends. The CDR3 runs 13 residues. From germline, CDR1 is DFQATT and CDR2 SNEGSKA (reference sequence). CDR3 in amino acids: CSAPGTENTEAFF. DNA for the CDR3: TGCAGTGCTCCCGGGACCGAAAACACTGAAGCTTTCTTT.

The rearrangement joins TRBV24-1 to TRBJ1-5; D is ambiguous. The CDR3 has 13 amino acids. The germline V and J ends were trimmed by 1 base and 7 bases, with 7 bases remaining between them. Germline V gives CDR1 KGHDR, CDR2 SFDVKD. CDR3 sequence (DNA): TGTGCCACCAGTGATTTCGGATGGCAGCCCCAGCATTTT. Its protein product is CATSDFGWQPQHF.

This clonotype was counted ten times or more. The rearrangement links TRBV6-5 to TRBJ2-7; 12 positions agree with TRBD1. Germline CDR1 and CDR2: MNHEY and SVGAGI. The CDR3 is made up of 16 amino acids. Trimming at V came to 6 bases and at J to 2 bases, leaving 8 bases not matched to a gene. This CDR3 is CASRGQGANRAYEQYF. The CDR3 DNA is TGTGCCAGCAGGGGACAGGGGGCGAATCGGGCCTACGAGCAGTACTTC.

V gene TRBV6-5 combines with J gene TRBJ2-3, with TRBD1 as a possible D gene (7 bases). The CDR3 is 14 amino acids. V was shortened by 5 bases and J by 5 bases, with 14 bases between the two germline ends. Germline V CDR1 and CDR2: MNHEY, SVGAGI. CDR3 amino acids: CASSLDREEDTQYF. CDR3 coding DNA: TGTGCCAGCAGTCTCGACAGGGAGGAAGATACGCAGTATTTT.

This clonotype has a handful of counts. The rearrangement uses TRBV5-6 and TRBJ2-6; 8 positions agree with TRBD1. Germline CDR1 reads SGHDT; CDR2 reads YYEEEE. CDR3 length: 15 amino acids. Trimming removed 4 bases from V and 3 bases from J; junction bases left unmatched: 3. CDR3 nucleotides: TGTGCCAGCAGCGGACAGGGCTATGGGGCCAACGTCCTGACTTTC. Protein sequence: CASSGQGYGANVLTF. The full variable domain, completed using reference TRBV5-6 and TRBJ2-6, is DAGVTQSPTHLIKTRGQQVTLRCSPKSGHDTVSWYQQALGQGPQFIFQYYEEEERQRGNFPDRFSGHQFPNYSSELNVNALLLGDSALYLCASSGQGYGANVLTFGAGSRLTVL.

In this sample, this clonotype turned up a few times. The V and J genes are TRBV20-1 and TRBJ2-7, with 11 bases that match TRBD2. This CDR3 is 17 amino acids long. V lost 0 bases, J lost 4 bases, and 11 bases stayed unmatched. The V gene's germline CDR1 is DFQATT and CDR2 SNEGSKA (reference sequence). The CDR3 sequence: CSARDSRLAGGTYEQYF. The DNA for the CDR3 is TGCAGTGCTAGAGATAGCCGTCTAGCGGGGGGCACATACGAGCAGTACTTC.

The gene calls are TRBV7-9 and TRBJ1-3; no clear D gene. Trimming took 7 bases from V and 0 from J, leaving 10 bases between them. CDR1 and CDR2 (germline): SEHNR, FQNEAQ (reference sequence). The CDR3 spans 14 residues. Written as DNA, the CDR3 is TGTGCCAGCACCCCTGGCCTCTCTGGAAACACCATATATTTT. Protein sequence: CASTPGLSGNTIYF.

In its sample, this clonotype was seen a few times. The chain links TRBV24-1 to TRBJ1-5; D possibly corresponds to TRBD1 (5 bases). Trimming took off 0 bases at V and 6 bases at J, with 5 bases between the two ends. Looked up from germline, CDR1 is KGHDR and CDR2 is SFDVKD. CDR3 length: 13 amino acids. Here the CDR3 reads CATSDLRGQPQHF. DNA for the CDR3: TGTGCCACCAGTGATTTGAGGGGTCAGCCCCAGCATTTT.

This clonotype was seen more than once but under ten times. V is TRBV7-9 and J is TRBJ2-2; D might be TRBD1 or TRBD2, each matching 5 bases. Germline lookup yields CDR1 SEHNR and CDR2 FQNEAQ (reference sequence). The CDR3 sequence is 18 residues long. The V and J ends lost 5 bases and 4 bases respectively, with 23 bases between them. CDR3 in DNA: TGTGCCAGCAGCCCGTTATTACCGGGACCGCCGGGCACCGGGGAGCTGTTTTTT. Its translation: CASSPLLPGPPGTGELFF.

This clonotype was observed a handful of times. This chain links TRBV5-1 with TRBJ2-7, with 7 bases identical to TRBD1. V was pared by 4 bases and J by 3 bases, with 7 bases of the junction left unmatched. The CDR3 totals 14 residues. The germline V gene has CDR1 SGHRS and CDR2 YFSETQ. CDR3 nucleotide sequence: TGCGCCAGCAGCCCAGACAGGGCCCACTACGAGCAGTACTTC. Residues: CASSPDRAHYEQYF.

Only a few counts were recorded for this clonotype. The chain employs TRBV6-5 and TRBJ2-1, with a tentative D call TRBD2 (5 bases). With 8 bases removed from V and 0 bases from J, the gap between germline ends came to 14 bases. This CDR3 spans 15 amino acids. Germline CDR1 is MNHEY and CDR2 is SVGAGI. The CDR3 loop is CASGYDRGSYNEQFF. The CDR3 DNA follows: TGTGCCAGCGGATACGATCGGGGCTCCTACAATGAGCAGTTCTTC.

This clonotype was seen a handful of times. This sequence joins TRBV18 and TRBJ2-3, with a weak D call TRBD2 (5 bases). The CDR3 is made up of 18 amino acids. Germline loops: CDR1 KGHSH, CDR2 LQKENI. Between the trimmed V and J ends, which lost 3 bases and 6 bases, there was a span of 25 bases. CDR3 protein: CASSPSGIRRSSVDTQYF. DNA for the CDR3: TGTGCCAGCTCACCTTCCGGGATCAGAAGGTCAAGCGTCGATACGCAGTATTTT.

This clonotype was recorded a few times. Here the CDR3 DNA reads TGTGCCAGCAGCTTAAGCCCCCCCGGGACTAGCGGGATTACAGATACGCAGTATTTT. As protein: CASSLSPPGTSGITDTQYF. The J gene is TRBJ2-3, the V gene TRBV7-3, with 13 positions matching TRBD2. Germline trimming cut 1 base from V and 3 bases from J; bases unmatched to any gene: 10. The CDR3 has 19 residues. The germline V gene encodes CDR1 SGHTA and CDR2 FQGTGA.

This chain connects TRBV3-1 to TRBJ2-3; D is ambiguous. CDR1 and CDR2 (germline): LGHDT, YNNKEL (reference sequence). CDR3 size: 13 residues. Trimming left V 1 base short and J 8 bases short, with 10 bases between. CDR3 loop: CASSQAKYGTQYF. The CDR3 DNA is TGTGCCAGCAGCCAAGCTAAGTACGGTACGCAGTATTTT.

This clonotype has a handful of counts. The gene calls are TRBV12-3 or TRBV12-4 and TRBJ2-4; D remains ambiguous. The CDR3 extends over 12 amino acids. Trimming left V 4 bases short and J 9 bases short, with 10 bases between. The CDR3 sequence: CASSSGATIQYF. The CDR3 coding sequence is TGTGCCAGCAGTTCGGGCGCGACCATTCAGTACTTC.

This chain joins TRBV19 and TRBJ1-1; TRBD1 might be the D (5 bases). Germline V gives CDR1 LNHDA, CDR2 SQIVND (reference sequence). With 5 bases removed from V and 5 bases from J, the gap between germline ends came to 12 bases. There are 13 residues in the CDR3. The CDR3 sequence: CASSPRQRTEAFF. The CDR3, as DNA: TGTGCCAGTAGTCCCAGACAGAGGACTGAAGCTTTCTTT. Variable domain in full (rest from reference TRBV19 and TRBJ1-1): DGGITQSPKYLFRKEGQNVTLSCEQNLNHDAMYWYRQDPGQGLRLIYYSQIVNDFQKGDIAEGYSVSREKKESFPLTVTSAQKNPTAFYLCASSPRQRTEAFFGQGTRLTVV.

V gene TRBV21-1 combines with J gene TRBJ2-7; the table's TRBD1 call for D was not verified on the DNA. TRBV21-1 is tagged as a pseudogene. This CDR3 is built from 19 residues. The CDR3 loop is CASSKESPRYRLAKYEQYF. Here the CDR3 DNA reads TGTGCCAGCAGCAAAGAAAGCCCCAGGTACAGGTTAGCCAAGTACGAGCAGTACTTC.

This clonotype has only a few counts. The rearrangement uses TRBV4-3 and TRBJ2-2, with a weak D call TRBD2 (5 bases). The germline gives CDR1 LGHNA, CDR2 YSLEER. The CDR3 consists of 14 residues. V was trimmed by 1 base and J by 5 bases, leaving 8 bases between them. CDR3 coding DNA: TGCGCCAGCAGCCAAGTAGCGCGGACCGGGGAGCTGTTTTTT. Translating gives CASSQVARTGELFF.